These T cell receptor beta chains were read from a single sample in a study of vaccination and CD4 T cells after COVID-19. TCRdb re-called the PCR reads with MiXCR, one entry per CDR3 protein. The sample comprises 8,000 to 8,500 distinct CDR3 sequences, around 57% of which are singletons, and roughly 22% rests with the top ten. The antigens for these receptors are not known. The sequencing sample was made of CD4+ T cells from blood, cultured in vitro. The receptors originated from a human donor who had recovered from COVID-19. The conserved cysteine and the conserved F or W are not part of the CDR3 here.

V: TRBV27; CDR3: ASTYGRARELF
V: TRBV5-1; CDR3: ASSIGQGPNQPQH
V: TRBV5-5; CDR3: ASSFSTDTQY
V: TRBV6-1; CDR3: ASRFSARGTGELF
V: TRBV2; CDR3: ASSVNRVRSTEAF
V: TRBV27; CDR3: ASSPLTGPNTEAF
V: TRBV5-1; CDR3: ASSRDLPMNTEAF
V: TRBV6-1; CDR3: ASKLDGNYGYT
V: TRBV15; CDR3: ATSRDGGRTEAF
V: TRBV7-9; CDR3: ASSLPTENYGYT
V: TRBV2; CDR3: ASSVQGNQPQH
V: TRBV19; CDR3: ASSIRAIGQPQH
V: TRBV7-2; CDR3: ASSPRRGIYEQY
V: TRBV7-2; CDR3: ASSGGGTTDTQY
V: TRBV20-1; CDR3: SATLGPEGTEAF
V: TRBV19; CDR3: ASSIGPASTDTQY
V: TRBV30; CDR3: AQRPSGTGGYGEQY
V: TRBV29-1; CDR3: SASRGYSYEQY
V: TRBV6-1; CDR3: ASRTGDSHTGELF
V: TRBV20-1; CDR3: SASPDRGWYSPLH
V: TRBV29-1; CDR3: SVEDGTGGEQY
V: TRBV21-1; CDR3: ASSKLRHQPQH
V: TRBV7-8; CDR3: ASSQRDGPYEQY
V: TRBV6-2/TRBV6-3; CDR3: ASSRQAPGWENIQY
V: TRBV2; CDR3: ASRKEGGSTDTQY
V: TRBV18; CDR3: ASSRQPPTNTGELS
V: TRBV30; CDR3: AWSTGTGNNQPQH
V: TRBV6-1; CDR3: ASINSGSGTSPLH
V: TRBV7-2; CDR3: ASSWVSYEQY
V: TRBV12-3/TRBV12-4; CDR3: ASSLATGGYGYT
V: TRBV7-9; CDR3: ASSQTGLGGYT
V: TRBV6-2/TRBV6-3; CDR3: ASLPHILAGRTDTQY